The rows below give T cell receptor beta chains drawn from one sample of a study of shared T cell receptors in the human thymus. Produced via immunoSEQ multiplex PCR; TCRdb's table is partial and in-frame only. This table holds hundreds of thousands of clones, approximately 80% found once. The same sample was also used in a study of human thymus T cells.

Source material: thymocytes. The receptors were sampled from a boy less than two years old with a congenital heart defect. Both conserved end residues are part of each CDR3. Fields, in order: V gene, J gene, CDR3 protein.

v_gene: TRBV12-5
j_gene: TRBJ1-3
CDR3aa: CASGLTSPGTHSGNTIYF

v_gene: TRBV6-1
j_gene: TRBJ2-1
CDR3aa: CASSEGRPGLAVSSYNEQFF

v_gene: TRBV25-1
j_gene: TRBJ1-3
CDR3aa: CASSCDRGQGGNTIYF

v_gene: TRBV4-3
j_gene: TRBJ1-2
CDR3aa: CASSQEDTGGRGYGYTF

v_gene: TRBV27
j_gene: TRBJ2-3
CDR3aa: CASRLTPGHNTDTQYF

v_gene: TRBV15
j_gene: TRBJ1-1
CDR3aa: CATSRGQGLERGTEAFF

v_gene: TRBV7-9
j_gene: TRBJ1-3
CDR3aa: CASSRDRAAGNTIYF

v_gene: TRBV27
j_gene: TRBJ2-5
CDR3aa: CASRGRGHQETQYF

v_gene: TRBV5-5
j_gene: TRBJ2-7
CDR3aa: CASSPRDNEQYF

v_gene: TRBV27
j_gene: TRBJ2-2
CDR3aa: CASSQDRAPVKGTGELFF

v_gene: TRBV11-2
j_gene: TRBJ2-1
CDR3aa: CASSLNYGGSYNEQFF

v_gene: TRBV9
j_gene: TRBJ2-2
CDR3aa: CASSVPTSGLNTGELFF

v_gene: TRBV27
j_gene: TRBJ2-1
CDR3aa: CASSSRLAGGRYEQFF

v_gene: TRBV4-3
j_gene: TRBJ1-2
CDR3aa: CASSQQRYTNYGYTF

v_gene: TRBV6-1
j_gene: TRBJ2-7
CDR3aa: CASGGLAVYEQYF

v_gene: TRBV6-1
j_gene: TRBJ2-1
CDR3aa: CASSDRAGGIDEQFF

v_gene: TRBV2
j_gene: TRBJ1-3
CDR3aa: CASSVPRAGNTIYF

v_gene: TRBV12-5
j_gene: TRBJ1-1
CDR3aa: CASGFRAVNTEAFF

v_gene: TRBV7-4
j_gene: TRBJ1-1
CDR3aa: CASTAGIEDTEAFF

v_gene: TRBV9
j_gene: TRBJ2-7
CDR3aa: CASSADRFAYEQYF

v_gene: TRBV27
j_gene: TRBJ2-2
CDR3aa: CAGYTRDRGHGSTGELFF

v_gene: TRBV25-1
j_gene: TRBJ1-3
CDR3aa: CASSDTSGQLSGNTIYF

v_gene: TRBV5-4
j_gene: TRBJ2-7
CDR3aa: CASSLDCYHEQYF

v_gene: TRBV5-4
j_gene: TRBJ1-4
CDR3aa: CASSLVSPGTTNEKLFF

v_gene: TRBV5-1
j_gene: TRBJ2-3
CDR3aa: CASSTRGPRTDTQYF

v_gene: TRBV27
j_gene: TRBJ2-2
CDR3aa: CASSAGLAGVVSAGELFF

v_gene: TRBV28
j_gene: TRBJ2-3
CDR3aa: CASSRGTSGRWDTQYF

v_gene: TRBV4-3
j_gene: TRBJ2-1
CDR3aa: CASSQGREGLDEQFF

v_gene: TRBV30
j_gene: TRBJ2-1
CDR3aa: CAWSARGEQFF

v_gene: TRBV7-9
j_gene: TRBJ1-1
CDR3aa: CASRPSDRAEAFF

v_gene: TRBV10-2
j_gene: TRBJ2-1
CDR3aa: CASSGMTGGLNEQFF

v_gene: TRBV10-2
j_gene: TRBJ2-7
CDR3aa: CASSPAELYEQYF

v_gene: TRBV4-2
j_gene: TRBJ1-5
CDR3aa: CASSQAGQGGQPQHF

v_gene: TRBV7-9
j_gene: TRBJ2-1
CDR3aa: CASSPAGERNEQFF

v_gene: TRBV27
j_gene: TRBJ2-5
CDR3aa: CASSLYETGQETQYF

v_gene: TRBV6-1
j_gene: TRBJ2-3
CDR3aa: CASAGSGSDTQYF

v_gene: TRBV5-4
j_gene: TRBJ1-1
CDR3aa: CASSQTGKNTEAFF

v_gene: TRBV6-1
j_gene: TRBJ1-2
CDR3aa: CASSELDGYTF

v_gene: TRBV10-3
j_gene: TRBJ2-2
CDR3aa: CAIRGQGADTGELFF

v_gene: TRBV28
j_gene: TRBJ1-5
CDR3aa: CASNPLQWNQPQHF